A single sample gave rise to the 21 T cell receptor beta chains below, sequenced in a study of shared clonotypes between healthy human individuals. Generated by immunoSEQ multiplex PCR, the TCRdb table keeps only in-frame clones and is missing some. The sample carries about 770,000 clones, approximately 72% recorded once. Sequencing used memory CD4+ T cells sorted from blood. Subset meaning: CD45RA-negative fraction. These receptors were taken from a woman aged 30 to 39 in good health.

The J gene is TRBJ1-3, the V gene TRBV7-8; D not resolved. Germline CDR1 reads SGHVS; CDR2 reads FQNEAQ. The CDR3 covers 14 residues. Trimming took 5 bases from V and 4 from J, leaving 12 bases between them. CDR3 protein: CASSPQSIGNTIYF. CDR3 nucleotides: TGTGCCAGCAGCCCTCAGTCGATCGGAAACACCATATATTTT.

Only a few counts were recorded for this clone. The rearrangement links TRBV18 to TRBJ2-7; D gene uncertain. The length of the CDR3 is 12 residues. CDR1 is KGHSH and CDR2 is LQKENI in the germline V gene. V lost 8 bases and J lost 3, with 11 bases in between. This CDR3 reads CASRGEVYEQYF. In nucleotides, the CDR3 is TGTGCCAGCCGAGGCGAAGTCTACGAGCAGTACTTC.

The rearrangement joins TRBV2 to TRBJ2-7, with 11 bases that match TRBD1. The junction had 7 bases not matched to a gene; V was cut back by 6 bases and J by 6 bases. The CDR3 loop spans 14 amino acids. Germline V CDR1 and CDR2: SNHLY, FYNNEI. The CDR3 DNA sequence: TGTGCCAGCAGAGGACAGGGGGCCCCTACCGAGCAGTACTTC. Translated: CASRGQGAPTEQYF.

The CDR3 is CAVAAQHF. In DNA, the CDR3 is TGTGCCGTCGCGGCCCAGCATTTT. V usage is TRBV5-4 and J usage is TRBJ1-5; no reliable D call. The CDR3 is 8 residues long. V lost 10 bases, J lost 11 bases, and 7 bases lay in between. Germline-derived CDR1 and CDR2 are SGHNT and YYREEE (reference sequence). Together with reference TRBV5-4 and TRBJ1-5, the CDR3 gives the full variable domain: ETGVTQSPTHLIKTRGQQVTLRCSSQSGHNTVSWYQQALGQGPQFIFQYYREEENGRGNFPPRFSGLQFPNYSSELNVNALELDDSALYLCAVAAQHFGDGTRLSIL.

The rearrangement joins TRBV2 to TRBJ2-7; D unclear. This CDR3 region has 11 residues. Germline CDR1 and CDR2: SNHLY and FYNNEI. The germline V and J ends were trimmed by 6 bases and 4 bases, with 7 bases remaining between them. Written as DNA, the CDR3 is TGTGCCAGCAGCATGGAGTACGAGCAGTACTTC. It encodes CASSMEYEQYF.

This chain uses TRBV27 with TRBJ1-4; D might be TRBD1 (5 bases). CDR1 is MNHEY, CDR2 SMNVEV, per germline (reference sequence). There are 17 residues in the CDR3. Trimming took off 5 bases at V and 6 bases at J, with 22 bases between the two ends. The CDR3 DNA reads as TGTGCCAGCAGTCTAAGACCCCCGGGACCCGGATATGAAAAACTGTTTTTT. It specifies CASSLRPPGPGYEKLFF.

The chain recombines TRBV28 with TRBJ2-3; 12 bases fit TRBD2. The CDR3 contains 15 residues. Germline assignment: CDR1 MDHEN and CDR2 SYDVKM. V lost 6 bases, J lost 8 bases, and 9 bases stayed unmatched. CDR3 loop: CASRRLAGDRVTQYF. DNA of the CDR3: TGTGCCAGCAGAAGACTAGCGGGAGATCGGGTTACGCAGTATTTT.

As regards this clone: Additional DNA sequences in this sample encode the identical CDR3. The chain joins TRBV5-6 to TRBJ2-3, with D unresolved. V was pared by 4 bases and J by 2 bases, with 8 bases between. The CDR3 consists of 13 residues. Germline assignment: CDR1 SGHDT and CDR2 YYEEEE. The DNA of the CDR3 is TGTGCCAGCAGCCCCCTAGACACAGATACGCAGTATTTT. Amino acid sequence: CASSPLDTDTQYF.

The chain carries TRBV10-1 and TRBJ2-7; 8 bases line up with TRBD2. V dropped 5 bases and J dropped 1; count of bases not matched to a gene: 1. The CDR3 covers 13 residues. Per the germline V gene, CDR1 is WNHNN and CDR2 is SYGVQD (reference sequence). The CDR3 sequence is CASSIAGSYEQYF. DNA of the CDR3: TGCGCCAGCAGTATAGCGGGATCCTACGAGCAGTACTTC.

The chain combines TRBV30 with TRBJ2-5; D ambiguous. Trimming removed 5 bases from V and 7 bases from J, with 8 bases in between. Germline-derived CDR1 and CDR2 are GTSNPN and SVGIG (reference sequence). CDR3 length: 10 amino acids. DNA of the CDR3: TGTGCCTGGGGCATCGGGACCCAGTACTTC. Its translation is CAWGIGTQYF.

The genes are TRBV29-1 and TRBJ2-3, with D unresolved. V gave up 6 bases and J gave up 3 bases, with 13 bases separating them. CDR3 length: 13 amino acids. Germline V lookup: CDR1 SQVTM, CDR2 ANQGSEA. The CDR3 here is CSVLQRFTDTQYF. As DNA, the CDR3 is TGCAGCGTCCTCCAACGGTTTACAGATACGCAGTATTTT.

The genes are TRBV6-1 and TRBJ1-5; no firm D call. The germline V gene has CDR1 MNHNS and CDR2 SASEGT. Trimming stripped 6 bases from V and 0 bases from J, with 12 bases between. The CDR3 sequence is 15 residues long. The CDR3 reads CASRVRGYSNQPQHF. The CDR3 region has the DNA TGTGCCAGCAGAGTTCGAGGATATAGCAATCAGCCCCAGCATTTT.

The chain has TRBV7-2 and TRBJ2-3; D unclear. CDR3 length: 13 amino acids. The germline CDR1 and CDR2 sequences are SGHTA and FQGNSA. V lost 3 bases and J lost 2, with 6 bases in between. The CDR3 DNA sequence: TGTGCCAGCAGCTTTCAGACCACAGATACGCAGTATTTT. This codes for CASSFQTTDTQYF.

This rearrangement joins TRBV5-1 to TRBJ1-1; a possible D gene is TRBD1 (5 bases). CDR3 length equals 15 residues. Deletions cut 4 bases from V and 4 bases from J, with 17 bases between. The germline V gene has CDR1 SGHRS and CDR2 YFSETQ. In nucleotides, the CDR3 is TGCGCCAGCAGCCCCAGCGTGTCGGGGACCACTGAAGCTTTCTTT. This encodes CASSPSVSGTTEAFF.

A remark on this clone: This clone may be a read error of a much larger clone one base away. The chain couples TRBV11-2 to TRBJ2-7; 9 positions match TRBD1. Germline V gene data show CDR1 as SGHAT and CDR2 as FQNNGV. This CDR3 comprises 14 residues. The ends lost 5 bases at V and 2 bases at J; junction bases unmatched: 4. The CDR3 bases are TGTGCCAGCAGCGTCGGGACAGGGCCCTACGAGCAGTACTTC. Translation: CASSVGTGPYEQYF.

The chain uses TRBV9 and TRBJ2-3; D perhaps matches TRBD2 (5 bases). The germline gives CDR1 SGDLS, CDR2 YYNGEE. The CDR3 totals 14 residues. The V end was cut by 7 bases, the J end by 1 base, with 13 bases between. CDR3 in DNA: TGTGCCAGCGGTCGGGGTCTTGGCACAGATACGCAGTATTTT. Encoded protein: CASGRGLGTDTQYF.

This clone appeared a single time. The genes are TRBV7-2 and TRBJ2-1; possible D gene TRBD2, 5 bases. CDR3 length: 16 amino acids. Trimming shortened V by 5 bases and J by 0 bases, and 14 bases separated the two germline ends. Germline assignment: CDR1 SGHTA and CDR2 FQGNSA. This chain's CDR3 is CASSIQTTISYNEQFF. The CDR3 DNA reads as TGTGCCAGCAGCATTCAGACTACCATCTCCTACAATGAGCAGTTCTTC.

The V and J genes are TRBV2 and TRBJ2-2; D possibly matches TRBD1 or TRBD2 (6 bases each). The length of the CDR3 is 15 residues. Germline CDR1 is SNHLY and CDR2 is FYNNEI. V was trimmed by 1 base and J by 7 bases, leaving 13 bases between them. CDR3 in DNA: TGTGCCAGCAGTGAAGTACAGGGAGGAGGCGGGGAGCTGTTTTTT. It is translated as CASSEVQGGGGELFF.

V gene TRBV25-1 combines with J gene TRBJ2-2, with TRBD1 matching 12 bases. The J segment lost 6 bases and the V segment lost 7 bases, leaving 3 bases of the junction unmatched. Germline V gene data show CDR1 as MGHDK and CDR2 as SYGVNS. The CDR3 is 14 amino acids. CDR3 sequence (DNA): TGTGCCAGCACTGGGACAGGGGGCCCCGGGGAGCTGTTTTTT. Residues: CASTGTGGPGELFF. Combining the CDR3 with reference TRBV25-1 and TRBJ2-2 gives the whole variable domain EADIYQTPRYLVIGTGKKITLECSQTMGHDKMYWYQQDPGMELHLIHYSYGVNSTEKGDLSSESTVSRIRTEHFPLTLESARPSHTSQYLCASTGTGGPGELFFGEGSRLTVL.

CDR3 protein: CASSSPPRTEQYF. The CDR3 coding sequence is TGTGCCAGCAGTTCCCCCCCAAGGACCGAGCAGTACTTC. J is TRBJ2-7 and V is TRBV28; D unresolved. With 4 bases removed from V and 6 bases from J, the gap between germline ends came to 13 bases. Germline loops: CDR1 MDHEN, CDR2 SYDVKM. The CDR3 consists of 13 residues.

The table lists this clone with a count of one. The CDR3 DNA reads TGCAGCGTTGAAAGGTCTAGCGCAAACAATGAGCAGTTCTTC. Protein sequence: CSVERSSANNEQFF. The J gene is TRBJ2-1, the V gene TRBV29-1, with D possibly TRBD2 on 6 matching bases. V gave up 2 bases and J gave up 5 bases, with 13 bases separating them. Germline CDR1 is SQVTM and CDR2 is ANQGSEA. The CDR3 consists of 14 residues.